This T cell receptor (beta chain) was captured by sequencing in a study of blood T cell repertoires in COVID-19. Adults between roughly 18 and 95 years of age took part from fewer than 30 US areas. Data came from immunoSEQ multiplex PCR; TCRdb stores just in-frame clones and leaves some out. The sample yields roughly 250,000 clones, approximately 86% seen once. V gave up 2 bases and J gave up 4 bases; unmatched junction bases: 9. The CDR3 extends over 18 amino acids. The V gene's germline CDR1 is SNHLY and CDR2 FYNNEI. J is TRBJ2-1 and V is TRBV2, with TRBD2 identical over 12 bases. Sequenced: PBMCs or T cells enriched from blood (not recorded which). This clonotype was obtained from a middle-aged woman with acute COVID-19. The CDR3 here is CASSELRASGRAYNEQFF. The CDR3, as DNA: TGTGCCAGCAGTGAACTGCGTGCTAGCGGGAGGGCTTACAATGAGCAGTTCTTC.